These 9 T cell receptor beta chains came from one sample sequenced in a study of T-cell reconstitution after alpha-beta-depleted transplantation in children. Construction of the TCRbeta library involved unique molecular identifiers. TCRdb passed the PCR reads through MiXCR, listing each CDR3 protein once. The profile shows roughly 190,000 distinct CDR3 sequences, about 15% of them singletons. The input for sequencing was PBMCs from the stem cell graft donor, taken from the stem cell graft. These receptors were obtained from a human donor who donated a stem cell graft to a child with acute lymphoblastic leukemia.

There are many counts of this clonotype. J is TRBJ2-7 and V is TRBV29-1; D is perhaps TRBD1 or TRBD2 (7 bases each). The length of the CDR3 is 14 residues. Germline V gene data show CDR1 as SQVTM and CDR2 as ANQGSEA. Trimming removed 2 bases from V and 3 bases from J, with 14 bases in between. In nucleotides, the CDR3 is TGCAGCGTTGAATCCGCAGGGGGGGGCTACGAGCAGTACTTC. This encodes CSVESAGGGYEQYF.

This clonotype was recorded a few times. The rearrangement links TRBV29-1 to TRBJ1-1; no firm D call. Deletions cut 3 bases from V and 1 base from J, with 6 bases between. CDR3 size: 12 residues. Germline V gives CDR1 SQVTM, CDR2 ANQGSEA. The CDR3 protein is CSVEVTNTEAFF. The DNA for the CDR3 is TGCAGCGTTGAGGTGACGAACACTGAAGCTTTCTTT.

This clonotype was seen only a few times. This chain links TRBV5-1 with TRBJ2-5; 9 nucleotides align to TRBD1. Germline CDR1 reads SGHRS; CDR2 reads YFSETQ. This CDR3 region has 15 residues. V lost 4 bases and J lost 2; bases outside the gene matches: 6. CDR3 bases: TGCGCCAGCAGCAGACCGACAGGGGGGCAAGAGACCCAGTACTTC. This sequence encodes CASSRPTGGQETQYF.

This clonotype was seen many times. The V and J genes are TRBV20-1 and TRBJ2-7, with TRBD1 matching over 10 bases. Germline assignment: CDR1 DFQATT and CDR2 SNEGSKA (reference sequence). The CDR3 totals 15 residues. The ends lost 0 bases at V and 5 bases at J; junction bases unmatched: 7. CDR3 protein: CSAREYDRGPHEQYF. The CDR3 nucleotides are TGCAGTGCTAGAGAGTATGACAGGGGGCCCCACGAGCAGTACTTC.

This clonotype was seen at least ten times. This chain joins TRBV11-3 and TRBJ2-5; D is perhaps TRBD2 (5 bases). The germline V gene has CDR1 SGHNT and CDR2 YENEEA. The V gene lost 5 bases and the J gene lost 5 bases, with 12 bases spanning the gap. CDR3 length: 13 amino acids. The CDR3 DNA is TGTGCCAGCAGCCCGGGGTGGCGGGAGACCCAGTACTTC. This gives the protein CASSPGWRETQYF.

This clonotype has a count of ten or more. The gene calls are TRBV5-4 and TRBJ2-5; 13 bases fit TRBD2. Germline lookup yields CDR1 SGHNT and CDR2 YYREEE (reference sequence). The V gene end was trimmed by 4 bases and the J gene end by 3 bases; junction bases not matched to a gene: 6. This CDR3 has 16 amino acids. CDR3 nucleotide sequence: TGTGCCAGCAGCGCTGGGACTAGCGGGAAAAAAGAGACCCAGTACTTC. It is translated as CASSAGTSGKKETQYF.

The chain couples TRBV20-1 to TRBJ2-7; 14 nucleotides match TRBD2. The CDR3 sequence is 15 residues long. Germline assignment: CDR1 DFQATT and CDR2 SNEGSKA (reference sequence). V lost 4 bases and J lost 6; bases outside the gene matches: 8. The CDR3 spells CSAIGTSGSISEQYF. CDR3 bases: TGCAGTGCTATCGGGACTAGCGGGAGTATTTCCGAGCAGTACTTC.

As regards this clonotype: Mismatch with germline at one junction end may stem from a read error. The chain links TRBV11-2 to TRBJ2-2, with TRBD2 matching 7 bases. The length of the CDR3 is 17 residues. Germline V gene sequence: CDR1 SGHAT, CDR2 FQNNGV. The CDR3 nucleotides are TGTGCCAGCAGCTTAGATAGGGAGACTAGCCTTTCCGGGGATCTGTTTTTT. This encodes CASSLDRETSLSGDLFF.

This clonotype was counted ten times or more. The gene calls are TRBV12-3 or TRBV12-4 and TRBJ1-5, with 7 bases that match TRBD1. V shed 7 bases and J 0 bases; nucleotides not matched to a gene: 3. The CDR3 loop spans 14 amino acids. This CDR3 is CASKPGGSNQPQHF. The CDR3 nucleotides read TGTGCCAGCAAGCCAGGGGGTAGCAATCAGCCCCAGCATTTT.